Listed here are 20 T cell receptor beta chains from one sample, sequenced in a study of shared clonotypes between healthy human individuals. The assay was immunoSEQ multiplex PCR, and TCRdb's table has in-frame clones only and misses some. Of about 490,000 clones in the sample, 70% to 80% were seen once. Sequenced input: PBMCs. The origin of the receptors is a woman in her 40s in good health. Some clones in this sample may be carry-over from other donors' samples.

This chain links TRBV28 with TRBJ2-2; 10 nucleotides line up with TRBD1. The junction had 8 bases not matched to a gene; V was cut back by 4 bases and J by 6 bases. CDR3 size: 16 residues. CDR1 and CDR2 from the germline V gene are MDHEN and SYDVKM. The CDR3 here is CASSSWGQGPPGELFF. CDR3 DNA sequence: TGTGCCAGCAGTTCCTGGGGACAGGGGCCCCCCGGGGAGCTGTTTTTT.

The rearrangement joins TRBV5-1 to TRBJ2-2, with 11 nucleotides matching TRBD2. CDR1 and CDR2 from the germline V gene are SGHRS and YFSETQ. This CDR3 contains 16 residues. The J segment lost 4 bases and the V segment lost 2 bases, leaving 4 bases of the junction unmatched. The CDR3 DNA follows: TGCGCCAGCAGCTTTAGCGGGAGGGCCGGCACCGGGGAGCTGTTTTTT. Its protein is CASSFSGRAGTGELFF.

The chain couples TRBV18 to TRBJ2-7; no clear D gene. Trimming removed 0 bases from V and 6 bases from J, with 9 bases in between. The CDR3 extends over 13 amino acids. Germline V CDR1 and CDR2: KGHSH, LQKENI. The CDR3 DNA follows: TGTGCCAGCTCACCACCGGGCTCGGGCGAGCAGTACTTC. Amino acid sequence: CASSPPGSGEQYF.

Only a few counts were recorded for this clone. This chain connects TRBV7-2 to TRBJ2-7; 7 nucleotides agree with TRBD1. The CDR3 consists of 15 residues. J lost 4 bases, V lost 5 bases, and 11 bases had no gene match. Germline CDR1 SGHTA, CDR2 FQGNSA. The CDR3 DNA is TGTGCCAGCAGCCCCTACCCCGACAGGGAATACGAGCAGTACTTC. Its translation: CASSPYPDREYEQYF.

This chain uses TRBV11-3 with TRBJ1-4; possibly TRBD1 for D (5 bases). The V end lost 2 bases, the J end lost 8 bases, and 12 bases lay between the germline ends. Germline CDR1 SGHNT, CDR2 YENEEA. The CDR3 length is 14 residues. CDR3 sequence: CASSLRNRSEKLFF. The CDR3 DNA follows: TGTGCCAGCAGCTTACGGAACAGGTCCGAAAAACTGTTTTTT.

This clone was counted a few times. V usage is TRBV4-3 and J usage is TRBJ2-1; unclear D gene. Trimming pared 0 bases from V and 1 base from J, leaving 7 bases between. The CDR3 extends over 15 amino acids. The germline V gene has CDR1 LGHNA and CDR2 YSLEER. The DNA of the CDR3 is TGCGCCAGCAGCCAAGATTCCCGTTCCTACAATGAGCAGTTCTTC. Encoded protein: CASSQDSRSYNEQFF.

The chain has TRBV28 and TRBJ1-3; the D is unclear. V lost 6 bases to trimming and J lost 2 bases, with 8 bases between them. In germline, CDR1 is MDHEN, CDR2 SYDVKM. The CDR3 extends over 13 amino acids. The CDR3: CASRLAAGNTIYF. The CDR3 DNA is TGTGCCAGCAGACTGGCCGCTGGAAACACCATATATTTT.

The chain joins TRBV11-2 to TRBJ2-7; 7 bases align to TRBD1. The CDR3 has 13 amino acids. Germline lookup yields CDR1 SGHAT and CDR2 FQNNGV. With V trimmed by 4 bases and J by 3 bases, 3 bases remained unmatched. CDR3 nucleotides: TGTGCCAGCAGCTGGGGACAGCTCTACGAGCAGTACTTC. Residues: CASSWGQLYEQYF.

To note about this clone: This could be a read error, since a much larger clone is one nucleotide away. The sample has other DNA sequences that encode this CDR3 too. This chain connects TRBV25-1 to TRBJ2-7, with D perhaps assigned TRBD1 or TRBD2 (5 bases each). Germline CDR1 is MGHDK and CDR2 is SYGVNS. The CDR3 is made up of 15 amino acids. Trimming took off 3 bases at V and 9 bases at J, with 21 bases between the two ends. The CDR3 bases are TGTGCCAGCAGTGAGTCAGGGACCTACCCGAGAGGGCAGTACTTC. Translation gives CASSESGTYPRGQYF.

This clone occurred once. The chain recombines TRBV4-1 with TRBJ1-6, with 7 bases that match TRBD1. V shed 0 bases and J 7 bases; nucleotides not matched to a gene: 6. Germline V gives CDR1 MGHRA, CDR2 YSYEKL. The CDR3 is 16 residues long. The CDR3 coding sequence is TGCGCCAGCAGCCAAGAGTGGAACAGGGGAAATTCACCCCTCCACTTT. It is translated as CASSQEWNRGNSPLHF.

The chain links TRBV28 to TRBJ1-2; weak D call: TRBD1 (6 bases). The V gene lost 4 bases and the J gene lost 1 base, with 10 bases spanning the gap. Germline V gene sequence: CDR1 MDHEN, CDR2 SYDVKM. This CDR3 region has 14 residues. The CDR3 DNA reads TGTGCCAGCAGTTCCGGGACAAATAACTATGGCTACACCTTC. It translates to CASSSGTNNYGYTF.

The chain links TRBV18 to TRBJ2-1; 14 bases are a match to TRBD2. Germline CDR1 KGHSH, CDR2 LQKENI. J gave up 5 bases and V 4 bases, and 1 base lay outside the gene matches. The CDR3 runs 15 residues. CDR3 coding DNA: TGTGCCAGCTCACTGACTAGCGGGAGGGACAATGAGCAGTTCTTC. Translation: CASSLTSGRDNEQFF. The complete variable domain, with remaining parts taken from reference TRBV18 and TRBJ2-1, reads NAGVMQNPRHLVRRRGQEARLRCSPMKGHSHVYWYRQLPEEGLKFMVYLQKENIIDESGMPKERFSAEFPKEGPSILRIQQVVRGDSAAYFCASSLTSGRDNEQFFGPGTRLTVL.

The chain recombines TRBV11-2 with TRBJ2-3; D possibly corresponds to TRBD1 (6 bases). CDR3 size: 15 residues. The V end was cut by 4 bases, the J end by 1 base, with 12 bases between. The germline CDR1 and CDR2 sequences are SGHAT and FQNNGV. The CDR3 here is CASSSVGHRTDTQYF. The CDR3 DNA reads as TGTGCCAGCAGCTCAGTGGGACATCGCACAGATACGCAGTATTTT.

V is TRBV5-1 and J is TRBJ2-7; TRBD1 agrees at 10 bases. The CDR3 sequence is 17 residues long. Germline V gene data show CDR1 as SGHRS and CDR2 as YFSETQ. Trimming at V came to 6 bases and at J to 5 bases, leaving 17 bases not matched to a gene. Here the CDR3 DNA reads TGCGCCAGCAACCTTTTTGAATCCCGGGACAGGGGCCACGAGCAGTACTTC. Translating gives CASNLFESRDRGHEQYF.

This clone was counted ten times or more. The J gene is TRBJ2-7, the V gene TRBV28; 8 bases fit TRBD2. Germline V lookup: CDR1 MDHEN, CDR2 SYDVKM. After removal of 1 base from V and 3 bases from J, the junction contained 2 bases not matched to a gene. CDR3 length: 14 amino acids. The CDR3 loop reads CASSLLAGHYEQYF. The DNA for the CDR3 is TGTGCCAGCAGTTTATTAGCGGGGCACTACGAGCAGTACTTC.

The chain carries TRBV28 and TRBJ2-1, with D maybe TRBD2 (6 bases). Per the germline V gene, CDR1 is MDHEN and CDR2 is SYDVKM. V was cut by 7 bases and J by 4 bases, with 14 bases left in between. The CDR3 has 14 residues. Written as DNA, the CDR3 is TGTGCCAGCATCCCGGGACTTTTATACAATGAGCAGTTCTTC. Translation gives CASIPGLLYNEQFF.

V is TRBV7-9 and J is TRBJ2-1, with 8 bases identical to TRBD1. Germline loops: CDR1 SEHNR, CDR2 FQNEAQ (reference sequence). The CDR3 is 12 amino acids. Unmatched junction bases numbered 7, after V lost 10 bases and J lost 8 bases. The CDR3 DNA is TGTGCCAAGAACGGACAGGGCGATGAGCAGTTCTTC. This codes for CAKNGQGDEQFF.

With respect to this clone: A much larger clone differs by one base, so this may be a read error. This chain uses TRBV7-9 with TRBJ2-7; D is undetermined. Per germline, CDR1 SEHNR and CDR2 FQNEAQ (reference sequence). This CDR3 is 16 amino acids long. The V end lost 1 base, the J end lost 0 bases, and 13 bases lay between the germline ends. CDR3 region: CASSLDYNGSSYEQYF. CDR3 sequence (DNA): TGTGCCAGCAGCTTAGATTATAACGGAAGCTCCTACGAGCAGTACTTC. The full variable domain, with the rest looked up from reference TRBV7-9 and TRBJ2-7, is DTGVSQNPRHKITKRGQNVTFRCDPISEHNRLYWYRQTLGQGPEFLTYFQNEAQLEKSRLLSDRFSAERPKGSFSTLEIQRTEQGDSAMYLCASSLDYNGSSYEQYFGPGTRLTVT.

This clone came up a few times. This chain joins TRBV28 and TRBJ1-2; D not certain. The CDR3 is 13 residues long. V gave up 3 bases and J gave up 1 base, with 6 bases separating them. Germline V gene lookup returns CDR1 MDHEN and CDR2 SYDVKM. The CDR3 region is CASSFEVNYGYTF. In DNA form, the CDR3 reads TGTGCCAGCAGTTTCGAAGTTAACTATGGCTACACCTTC.

This chain uses TRBV6-5 with TRBJ1-5, with 8 bases identical to TRBD1. With V trimmed by 10 bases and J by 6 bases, 8 bases remained unmatched. The CDR3 sequence is 13 residues long. Germline values: CDR1 MNHEY, CDR2 SVGAGI. CDR3 sequence: CATQQGGGQPQHF. The CDR3 DNA is TGTGCCACCCAACAGGGGGGTGGTCAGCCCCAGCATTTT.